This TCR beta chain emerged from a study of cytomegalovirus exposure and HLA in healthy donors. 13 Jbeta primers and 60 Vbeta primers were used for the PCR. Assay: immunoSEQ multiplex PCR; the TCRdb copy retains only in-frame clones and omits some. The sample has approximately 120,000 clones; around 78% are singletons. From germline, CDR1 is MNHNS and CDR2 SASEGT. The CDR3 length is 16 residues. V was clipped by 1 base and J by 7 bases; unmatched bases: 8. The V and J genes are TRBV6-1 and TRBJ2-7, with TRBD1 matching over 12 bases. This TCR was sampled from a man aged 40-55 years in good health and CMV-seronegative. The sequenced sample consisted of PBMCs. CDR3 residues: CASSEVPGTGGKEQYF. CDR3 coding DNA: TGTGCCAGCAGTGAAGTACCGGGGACAGGGGGCAAGGAGCAGTACTTC.